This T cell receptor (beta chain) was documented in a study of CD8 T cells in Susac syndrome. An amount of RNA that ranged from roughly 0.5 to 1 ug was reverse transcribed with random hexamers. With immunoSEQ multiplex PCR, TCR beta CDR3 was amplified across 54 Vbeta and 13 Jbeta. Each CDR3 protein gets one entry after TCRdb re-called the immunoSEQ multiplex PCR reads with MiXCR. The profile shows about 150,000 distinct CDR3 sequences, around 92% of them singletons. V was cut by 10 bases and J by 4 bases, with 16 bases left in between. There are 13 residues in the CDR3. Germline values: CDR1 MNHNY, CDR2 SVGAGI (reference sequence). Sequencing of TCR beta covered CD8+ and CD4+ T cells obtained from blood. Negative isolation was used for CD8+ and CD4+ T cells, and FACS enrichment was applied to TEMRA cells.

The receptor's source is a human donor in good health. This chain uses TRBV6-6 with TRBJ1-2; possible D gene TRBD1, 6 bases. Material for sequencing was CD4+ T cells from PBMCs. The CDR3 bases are TGTGCCACCCAAGGGGGGCGCGGCTATGGCTACACCTTC. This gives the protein CATQGGRGYGYTF.